This T cell receptor beta chain was obtained from a study of T cells in Graves' hyperthyroidism and ophthalmopathy. Across the study: Initial diagnosis, before any treatment, was when peripheral blood was collected. Study-wide results and caveats: Also found in blood were most expanded thyroid clonotypes above 0.001.

Amplification of TCR beta CDR3 regions was performed using RNA transcripts as template. First-round RT-PCR targeting the TCR CDR3 was performed with the HTBI primer set. MiXCR, applied by TCRdb to the multiplex PCR reads, yields one record per CDR3 protein. The sample holds some 570,000 distinct CDR3 sequences, 15% to 20% seen once. On this clonotype: Its antigen remains unidentified.

Germline loops: CDR1 SGHTA, CDR2 FQGNSA. CDR3 length: 18 amino acids. The V gene end was trimmed by 4 bases and the J gene end by 2 bases; junction bases not matched to a gene: 12. This sequence joins TRBV7-2 and TRBJ2-7, with 12 positions matching TRBD2. The receptor comes from a woman between 18 and 30 years old with Graves' ophthalmopathy. Sequenced sample: blood. The CDR3: CASSSRLAGASVAYEQYF. Here the CDR3 DNA reads TGTGCCAGCAGCTCAAGACTAGCGGGAGCCTCAGTGGCCTACGAGCAGTACTTC.